The 27 T cell receptor beta chains below all came from one sample that was sequenced in a study of T cell responses to AZD1222 COVID-19 vaccine. Here immunoSEQ multiplex PCR was the method, and the copy in TCRdb shows in-frame clones only, minus some. There are tens of thousands of clones in the sample; around three quarters occur only once, and 3% to 4% lies in the top ten. Sample: peripheral blood, taken on day 0 of AZD1222 vaccination. These receptors all stem from an adult in good health.

The chain employs TRBV5-5 and TRBJ1-6; D unclear. Germline V gives CDR1 SGHKS, CDR2 YYEKEE (reference sequence). This CDR3 has 16 amino acids. Trimming left V 4 bases short and J 0 bases short, with 11 bases between. The CDR3 nucleotides read TGTGCCAGCAGCCAGGACGGTAGCTCCTATAATTCACCCCTCCACTTT. It encodes CASSQDGSSYNSPLHF.

The chain combines TRBV11-3 with TRBJ2-3; tentatively, D is TRBD2 (5 bases). V lost 5 bases and J 1 base, leaving 13 bases between the germline ends. Germline V gene lookup returns CDR1 SGHNT and CDR2 YENEEA. This CDR3 region has 15 residues. CDR3: CASSPRRGGTDTQYF. The CDR3 DNA follows: TGTGCCAGCAGCCCCCGTCGGGGTGGCACAGATACGCAGTATTTT. The full variable domain, rest sourced from reference TRBV11-3 and TRBJ2-3, is EAGVVQSPRYKIIEKKQPVAFWCNPISGHNTLYWYLQNLGQGPELLIRYENEEAVDDSQLPKDRFSAERLKGVDSTLKIQPAELGDSAVYLCASSPRRGGTDTQYFGPGTRLTVL.

The chain has TRBV2 and TRBJ1-1, with D tentatively TRBD1 (6 bases). Trimming cost V 6 bases and J 3 bases, with 14 bases left between them. The CDR3 contains 14 residues. Germline lookup yields CDR1 SNHLY and CDR2 FYNNEI. DNA of the CDR3: TGTGCCAGCAGAGCCGGGACATTTGACACTGAAGCTTTCTTT. It encodes CASRAGTFDTEAFF.

The V call is TRBV6-5, the J call TRBJ2-1; possibly TRBD1 for D (6 bases). Trimming took off 5 bases at V and 9 bases at J, with 14 bases between the two ends. This CDR3 is 13 amino acids long. The V gene's germline CDR1 is MNHEY and CDR2 SVGAGI. The CDR3 is CASSPGTRSEQFF. The CDR3 bases are TGTGCCAGCAGTCCCGGGACAAGAAGTGAGCAGTTCTTC.

Written as DNA, the CDR3 is TGTGCCTGGACTTCAGGGAGTGGTGAGACCCAGTACTTC. This sequence encodes CAWTSGSGETQYF. This sequence joins TRBV30 and TRBJ2-5; perhaps D is TRBD1 or TRBD2 (5 bases each). The V end lost 4 bases, the J end lost 5 bases, and 14 bases lay between the germline ends. This CDR3 is 13 amino acids long. Germline V gives CDR1 GTSNPN, CDR2 SVGIG (reference sequence).

This clone was seen more than once but under ten times. The rearrangement links TRBV10-3 to TRBJ2-5, with D possibly matching TRBD2 (6 bases). Trimming stripped 5 bases from V and 7 bases from J, with 14 bases between. This CDR3 spans 13 amino acids. Per the germline V gene, CDR1 is ENHRY and CDR2 is SYGVKD. This chain's CDR3 is CAISPEGSGTQYF. CDR3 nucleotides: TGTGCCATCAGTCCCGAGGGTAGCGGGACCCAGTACTTC.

The chain uses TRBV29-1 and TRBJ2-7; maybe TRBD1 (5 bases). Trimming took off 3 bases at V and 2 bases at J, with 14 bases between the two ends. Looked up from germline, CDR1 is SQVTM and CDR2 is ANQGSEA. The CDR3 contains 14 residues. The chain's CDR3 is CSVDRGREPYEQYF. The CDR3 bases are TGCAGCGTTGATCGAGGCAGGGAACCCTACGAGCAGTACTTC.

This clone appeared a few times. The chain uses TRBV3-1 (or the pseudogene TRBV3-2) and TRBJ2-3; D is uncertain. The CDR3 is 14 amino acids. Looked up from germline, CDR1 is LGHDT and CDR2 is YNNKEL (reference sequence). With 0 bases removed from V and 0 bases from J, the gap between germline ends came to 4 bases. CDR3 nucleotide sequence: TGTGCCAGCAGCCAAGATGGTAGCACAGATACGCAGTATTTT. Amino acid sequence: CASSQDGSTDTQYF.

About this clone: One end of the junction fails to match germline, which may point to a read error. The genes are TRBV3-1 (or the pseudogene TRBV3-2) and TRBJ2-1; 12 positions match TRBD2. The CDR3 has 16 amino acids. Germline assignment: CDR1 LGHDT and CDR2 YNNKEL (reference sequence). CDR3 nucleotide sequence: TGTGCCAGCAGCCCACTAGCGGGGGGCTCCGACAATGAGCAGTTCTTC. It encodes CASSPLAGGSDNEQFF.

The chain has TRBV2 and TRBJ1-3; D is uncertain. Germline loops: CDR1 SNHLY, CDR2 FYNNEI. The CDR3 loop spans 14 amino acids. The V end lost 6 bases, the J end lost 0 bases, and 9 bases lay between the germline ends. The CDR3 loop is CASSVTASGNTIYF. CDR3 DNA: TGTGCCAGCAGCGTGACCGCCTCTGGAAACACCATATATTTT.

This clone was recorded once. The chain links TRBV28 to TRBJ2-7, with TRBD2 matching over 7 bases. This CDR3 contains 15 residues. The germline V gene has CDR1 MDHEN and CDR2 SYDVKM. V lost 7 bases, J lost 3 bases, and 12 bases stayed unmatched. Here the CDR3 DNA reads TGTGCCAGCAATTCTCCGTCGGGCGGGGGCTACGAGCAGTACTTC. It codes for CASNSPSGGGYEQYF.

This rearrangement joins TRBV2 to TRBJ2-5; 10 positions agree with TRBD1. Trimming removed 6 bases from V and 5 bases from J; junction bases left unmatched: 6. There are 14 residues in the CDR3. The germline V gene encodes CDR1 SNHLY and CDR2 FYNNEI. CDR3 sequence reads: CASRGTGVKETQYF. DNA of the CDR3: TGTGCCAGCAGGGGGACAGGGGTTAAGGAGACCCAGTACTTC.

The chain combines TRBV5-1 with TRBJ2-7, with 8 bases that match TRBD2. The CDR3 covers 15 residues. The V gene's germline CDR1 is SGHRS and CDR2 YFSETQ. V dropped 4 bases and J dropped 3; count of bases not matched to a gene: 9. CDR3 protein: CASSVEPAGGYEQYF. The CDR3 DNA reads TGCGCCAGCAGCGTGGAGCCGGCGGGGGGCTACGAGCAGTACTTC.

The chain employs TRBV27 and TRBJ1-2; TRBD1 matches 9 bases. Germline CDR1 is MNHEY and CDR2 is SMNVEV (reference sequence). V was clipped by 4 bases and J by 6 bases; unmatched bases: 0. The CDR3 spans 12 residues. CDR3 sequence: CASSYRGHGYTF. The CDR3, as DNA: TGTGCCAGCAGTTACAGGGGGCATGGCTACACCTTC.

V usage is TRBV7-6 and J usage is TRBJ2-7; TRBD1 matches at 8 bases. The CDR3 is 15 amino acids. Germline CDR1 and CDR2: SGHVS and FNYEAQ. V was pared by 4 bases and J by 1 base, with 6 bases of the junction left unmatched. The CDR3 DNA reads TGTGCCAGCAGCTATCGGACAGGGCTGTCCTACGAGCAGTACTTC. Amino acids: CASSYRTGLSYEQYF.

This clone was seen more than once but under ten times. The rearrangement links TRBV28 to TRBJ1-1; D call uncertain. Germline CDR1 MDHEN, CDR2 SYDVKM. The V end was cut by 7 bases, the J end by 1 base, with 10 bases between. The CDR3 loop spans 13 amino acids. The CDR3 loop reads CASTPWGNTEAFF. The DNA for the CDR3 is TGTGCCAGCACGCCCTGGGGGAACACTGAAGCTTTCTTT.

V is TRBV29-1 and J is TRBJ1-3, with TRBD1 identical over 7 bases. The CDR3 covers 14 residues. Germline V gene data show CDR1 as SQVTM and CDR2 as ANQGSEA. V trimming: 7 bases; J trimming: 4 bases; junction bases outside the gene matches: 10. The CDR3 reads CSAATGTDGNTIYF. DNA for the CDR3: TGCAGCGCGGCCACCGGGACAGACGGAAACACCATATATTTT.

CDR3 in amino acids: CASSLLLGQQYF. As DNA, the CDR3 is TGTGCCAGCAGTTTATTGTTGGGACAGCAGTACTTC. The chain links TRBV28 to TRBJ2-7; D is possibly TRBD1 or TRBD2 (5 bases each). Germline-derived CDR1 and CDR2 are MDHEN and SYDVKM. Trimming left V 1 base short and J 8 bases short, with 9 bases between. This CDR3 has 12 residues.

V and J are TRBV18 and TRBJ1-2; 9 bases align to TRBD1. Trimming removed 3 bases from V and 2 bases from J; junction bases left unmatched: 1. The CDR3 totals 14 residues. Germline-derived CDR1 and CDR2 are KGHSH and LQKENI. As DNA, the CDR3 is TGTGCCAGCTCACCCGGACAGGGGAACTATGGCTACACCTTC. Amino acid sequence: CASSPGQGNYGYTF.

The CDR3 loop reads CASSYFGEFSDGYTF. The CDR3 DNA follows: TGTGCCAGCAGCTATTTCGGGGAGTTTAGTGATGGCTACACCTTC. The chain carries TRBV5-5 and TRBJ1-2; D remains unclear. Germline values: CDR1 SGHKS, CDR2 YYEKEE (reference sequence). V was clipped by 3 bases and J by 6 bases, with 18 bases between them. The CDR3 consists of 15 residues.

CDR3 DNA: TGTGCCAGCAACTCCCGCCCGGATTCACCCCTCCACTTT. This gives the protein CASNSRPDSPLHF. The chain links TRBV12-3 or TRBV12-4 to TRBJ1-6; no clear D gene. Trimming shortened V by 7 bases and J by 8 bases, and 12 bases separated the two germline ends. The CDR3 loop spans 13 amino acids.

CDR3 in DNA: TGCGCCAGCAGCTCGGGACAGGCGGGCACTGAAGCTTTCTTT. It codes for CASSSGQAGTEAFF. The chain is built from TRBV5-1 and TRBJ1-1; 8 nucleotides agree with TRBD1. The V segment lost 3 bases and the J segment 4 bases; nucleotides outside the gene matches: 5. This CDR3 is 14 amino acids long. Germline assignment: CDR1 SGHRS and CDR2 YFSETQ.

This chain uses TRBV19 with TRBJ1-1; 7 bases agree with TRBD1. Trimming at V came to 1 base and at J to 1 base, leaving 9 bases not matched to a gene. The CDR3 sequence is 17 residues long. Germline assignment: CDR1 LNHDA and CDR2 SQIVND (reference sequence). CDR3 nucleotide sequence: TGTGCCAGTAGTATAGTAGGGGGCAGACACTCGAACACTGAAGCTTTCTTT. Its translation: CASSIVGGRHSNTEAFF.

V usage is TRBV7-2 and J usage is TRBJ2-7; 7 bases are a match to TRBD1. V gave up 5 bases and J gave up 1 base; unmatched junction bases: 11. Germline CDR1 SGHTA, CDR2 FQGNSA. There are 16 residues in the CDR3. The CDR3 region is CASSQALTGLSYEQYF. As DNA, the CDR3 is TGTGCCAGCAGCCAGGCCCTGACAGGGCTATCCTACGAGCAGTACTTC.

This sequence joins TRBV5-4 and TRBJ2-7; D is uncertain. With 8 bases removed from V and 1 base from J, the gap between germline ends came to 10 bases. This CDR3 is 12 amino acids long. Germline V gene data show CDR1 as SGHNT and CDR2 as YYREEE (reference sequence). CDR3 protein: CASIGPSYEQYF. The CDR3 region has the DNA TGTGCCAGTATTGGACCTTCCTACGAGCAGTACTTC. The full variable domain, with the rest looked up from reference TRBV5-4 and TRBJ2-7, is ETGVTQSPTHLIKTRGQQVTLRCSSQSGHNTVSWYQQALGQGPQFIFQYYREEENGRGNFPPRFSGLQFPNYSSELNVNALELDDSALYLCASIGPSYEQYFGPGTRLTVT.

This clone was recorded a few times. The chain recombines TRBV3-1 (or the pseudogene TRBV3-2) with TRBJ1-1, with a tentative D call TRBD1 (6 bases). Germline V lookup: CDR1 LGHDT, CDR2 YNNKEL (reference sequence). V lost 1 base to trimming and J lost 5 bases, with 17 bases between them. CDR3 length: 16 residues. CDR3 bases: TGTGCCAGCAGCCAAGTCCAGGGCAGGGGAGGGACTGAAGCTTTCTTT. As protein: CASSQVQGRGGTEAFF.

The gene calls are TRBV19 and TRBJ2-3, with 12 bases lining up with TRBD2. CDR1 is LNHDA, CDR2 SQIVND, per germline (reference sequence). The trim removed 5 bases at V and 1 base at J, leaving 4 bases unmatched. There are 16 residues in the CDR3. CDR3 loop: CASSGRLAGGTDTQYF. The CDR3 DNA reads as TGTGCCAGTAGTGGGAGACTAGCGGGGGGCACAGATACGCAGTATTTT.